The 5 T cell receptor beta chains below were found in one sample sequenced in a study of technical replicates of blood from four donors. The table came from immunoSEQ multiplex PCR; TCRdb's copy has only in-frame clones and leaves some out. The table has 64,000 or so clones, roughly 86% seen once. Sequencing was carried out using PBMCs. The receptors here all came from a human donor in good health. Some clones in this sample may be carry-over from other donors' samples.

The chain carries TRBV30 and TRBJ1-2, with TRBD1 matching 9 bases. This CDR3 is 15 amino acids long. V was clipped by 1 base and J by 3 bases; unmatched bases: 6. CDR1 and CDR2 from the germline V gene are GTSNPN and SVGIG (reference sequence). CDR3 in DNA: TGTGCCTGGAGTGAGGGACAGGGTGTACACTATGGCTACACCTTC. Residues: CAWSEGQGVHYGYTF.

CDR3 amino acids: CASSGAGKQPQHF. CDR3 coding DNA: TGTGCCAGTAGTGGGGCAGGGAAACAGCCCCAGCATTTT. The chain has TRBV19 and TRBJ1-5; TRBD1 might be the D (5 bases). There are 13 residues in the CDR3. Germline V CDR1 and CDR2: LNHDA, SQIVND (reference sequence). Trimming took 5 bases from V and 7 from J, leaving 12 bases between them.

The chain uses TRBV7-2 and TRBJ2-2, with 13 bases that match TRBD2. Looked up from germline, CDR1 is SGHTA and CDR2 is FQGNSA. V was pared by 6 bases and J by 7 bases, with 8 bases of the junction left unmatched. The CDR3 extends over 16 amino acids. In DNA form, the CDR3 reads TGTGCCAGCAGACGGACTAGCGGGGGAAGAGTCGGGGAGCTGTTTTTT. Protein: CASRRTSGGRVGELFF.

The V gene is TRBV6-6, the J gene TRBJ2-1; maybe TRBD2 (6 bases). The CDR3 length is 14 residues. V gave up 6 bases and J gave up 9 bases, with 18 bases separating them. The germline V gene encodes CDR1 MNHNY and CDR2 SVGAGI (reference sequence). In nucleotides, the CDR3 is TGTGCCAGCAGGGGGACTGCCTTCGAGTCTGAGCAGTTCTTC. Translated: CASRGTAFESEQFF.

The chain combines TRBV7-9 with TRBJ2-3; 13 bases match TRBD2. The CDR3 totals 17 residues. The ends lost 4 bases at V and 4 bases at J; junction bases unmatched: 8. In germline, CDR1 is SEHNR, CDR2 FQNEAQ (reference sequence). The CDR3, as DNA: TGTGCCAGCAGCTCTTTCGGACTAGCGGGGGCCCCAGATACGCAGTATTTT. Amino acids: CASSSFGLAGAPDTQYF.